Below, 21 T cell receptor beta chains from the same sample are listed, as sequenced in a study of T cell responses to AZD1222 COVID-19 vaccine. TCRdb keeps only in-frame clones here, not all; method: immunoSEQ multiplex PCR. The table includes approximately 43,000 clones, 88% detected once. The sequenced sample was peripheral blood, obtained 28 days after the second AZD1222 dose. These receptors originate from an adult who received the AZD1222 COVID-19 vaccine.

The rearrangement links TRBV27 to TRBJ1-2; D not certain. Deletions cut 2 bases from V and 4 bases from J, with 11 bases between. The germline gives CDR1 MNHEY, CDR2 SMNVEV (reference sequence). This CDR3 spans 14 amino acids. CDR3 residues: CASSLKGSSYGYTF. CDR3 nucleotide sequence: TGTGCCAGCAGTTTAAAGGGTTCGAGCTATGGCTACACCTTC.

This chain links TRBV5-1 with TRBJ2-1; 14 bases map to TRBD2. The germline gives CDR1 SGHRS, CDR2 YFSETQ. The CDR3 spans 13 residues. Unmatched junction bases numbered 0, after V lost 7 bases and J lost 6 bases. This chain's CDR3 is CASGLAGGNEQFF. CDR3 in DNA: TGCGCCAGCGGACTAGCGGGAGGCAATGAGCAGTTCTTC.

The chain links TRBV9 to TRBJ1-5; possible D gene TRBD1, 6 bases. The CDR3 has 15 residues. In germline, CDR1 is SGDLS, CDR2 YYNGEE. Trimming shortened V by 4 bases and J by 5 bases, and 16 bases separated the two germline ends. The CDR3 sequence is CASSPTDSYYQPQHF. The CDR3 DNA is TGTGCCAGCAGCCCAACGGACAGTTACTATCAGCCCCAGCATTTT.

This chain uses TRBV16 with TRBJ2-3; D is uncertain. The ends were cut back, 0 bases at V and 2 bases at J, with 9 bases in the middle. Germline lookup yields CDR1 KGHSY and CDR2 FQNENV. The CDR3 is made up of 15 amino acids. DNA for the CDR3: TGTGCCAGCAGCCAATCCCCCCAGTCCACAGATACGCAGTATTTT. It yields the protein CASSQSPQSTDTQYF.

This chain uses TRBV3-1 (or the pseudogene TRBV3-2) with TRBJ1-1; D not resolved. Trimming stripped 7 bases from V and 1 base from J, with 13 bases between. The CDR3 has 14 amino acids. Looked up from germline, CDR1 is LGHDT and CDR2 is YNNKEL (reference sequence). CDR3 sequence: CASKAHHSNTEAFF. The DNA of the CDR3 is TGTGCCAGCAAGGCACACCATTCGAACACTGAAGCTTTCTTT.

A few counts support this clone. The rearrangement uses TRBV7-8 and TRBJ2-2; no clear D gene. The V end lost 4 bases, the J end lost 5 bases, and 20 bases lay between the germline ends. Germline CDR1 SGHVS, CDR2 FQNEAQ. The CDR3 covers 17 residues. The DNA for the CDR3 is TGTGCCAGCAGCTCAATTAGGGTGGGGATTCAGACCGGGGAGCTGTTTTTT. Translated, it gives CASSSIRVGIQTGELFF.

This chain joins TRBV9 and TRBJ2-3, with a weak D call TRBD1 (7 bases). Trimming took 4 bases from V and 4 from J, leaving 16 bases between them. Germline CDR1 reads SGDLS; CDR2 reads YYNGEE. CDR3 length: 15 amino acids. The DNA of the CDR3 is TGTGCCAGCAGCCCACGACTCAGGGGGGCAGATACGCAGTATTTT. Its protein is CASSPRLRGADTQYF.

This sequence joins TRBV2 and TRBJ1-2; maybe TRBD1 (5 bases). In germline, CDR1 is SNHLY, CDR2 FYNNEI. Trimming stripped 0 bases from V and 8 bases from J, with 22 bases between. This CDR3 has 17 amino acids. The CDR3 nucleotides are TGTGCCAGCAGTGAAGCCCCCAGGGCATTACGATCGAACGGCTACACCTTC. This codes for CASSEAPRALRSNGYTF. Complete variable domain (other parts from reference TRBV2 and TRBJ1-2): EPEVTQTPSHQVTQMGQEVILRCVPISNHLYFYWYRQILGQKVEFLVSFYNNEISEKSEIFDDQFSVERPDGSNFTLKIRSTKLEDSAMYFCASSEAPRALRSNGYTFGSGTRLTVV.

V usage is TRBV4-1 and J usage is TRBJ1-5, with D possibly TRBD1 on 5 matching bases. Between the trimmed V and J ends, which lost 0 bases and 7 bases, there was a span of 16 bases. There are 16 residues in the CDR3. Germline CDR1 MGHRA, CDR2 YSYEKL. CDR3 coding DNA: TGCGCCAGCAGCCAAGATAGCGGGGGGTGGGAACAGCCCCAGCATTTT. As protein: CASSQDSGGWEQPQHF.

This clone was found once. The CDR3 spells CASSQTYNEQFF. DNA of the CDR3: TGTGCCAGCAGCCAAACCTACAATGAGCAGTTCTTC. The chain joins TRBV11-3 to TRBJ2-1; D ambiguous. The CDR3 runs to 12 residues. The V gene's germline CDR1 is SGHNT and CDR2 YENEEA. V lost 5 bases and J lost 2, with 4 bases in between.

The CDR3 sequence: CASSLLTGGGETQYF. The CDR3 coding sequence is TGTGCCAGCAGCTTGCTGACAGGGGGCGGTGAGACCCAGTACTTC. This chain joins TRBV5-4 and TRBJ2-5, with 10 bases matching TRBD1. The CDR3 contains 15 residues. Germline loops: CDR1 SGHNT, CDR2 YYREEE (reference sequence). V trimming: 1 base; J trimming: 5 bases; junction bases outside the gene matches: 5.

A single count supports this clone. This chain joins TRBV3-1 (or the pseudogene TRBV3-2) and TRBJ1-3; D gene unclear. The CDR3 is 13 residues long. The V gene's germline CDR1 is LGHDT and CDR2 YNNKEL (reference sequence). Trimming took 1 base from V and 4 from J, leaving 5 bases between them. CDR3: CASSQGAGNTIYF. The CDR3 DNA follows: TGTGCCAGCAGCCAAGGCGCGGGAAACACCATATATTTT.

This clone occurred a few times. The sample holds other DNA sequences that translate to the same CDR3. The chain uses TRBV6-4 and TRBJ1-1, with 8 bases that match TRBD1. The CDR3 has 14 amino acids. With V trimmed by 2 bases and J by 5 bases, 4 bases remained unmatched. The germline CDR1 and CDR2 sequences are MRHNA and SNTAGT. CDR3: CASSDTDRGTEAFF. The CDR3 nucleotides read TGTGCCAGCAGTGACACCGACAGGGGTACTGAAGCTTTCTTT.

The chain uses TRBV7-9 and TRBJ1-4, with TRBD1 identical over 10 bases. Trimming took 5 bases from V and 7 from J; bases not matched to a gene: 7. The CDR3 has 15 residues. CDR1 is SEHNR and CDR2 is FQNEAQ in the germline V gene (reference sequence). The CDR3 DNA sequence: TGTGCCAGCAGCGAAGGGACAGGGGTCGCTGAAAAACTGTTTTTT. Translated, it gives CASSEGTGVAEKLFF.

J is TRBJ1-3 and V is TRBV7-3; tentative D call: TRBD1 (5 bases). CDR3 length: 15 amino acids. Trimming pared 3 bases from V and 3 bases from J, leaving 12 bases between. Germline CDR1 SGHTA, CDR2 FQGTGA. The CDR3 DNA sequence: TGTGCCAGCAGCTTGAGCGGGGGTTTTGGAAACACCATATATTTT. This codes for CASSLSGGFGNTIYF. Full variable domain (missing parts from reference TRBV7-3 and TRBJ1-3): GAGVSQTPSNKVTEKGKYVELRCDPISGHTALYWYRQSLGQGPEFLIYFQGTGAADDSGLPNDRFFAVRPEGSVSTLKIQRTERGDSAVYLCASSLSGGFGNTIYFGEGSWLTVV.

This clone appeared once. CDR3 coding DNA: TGCGCCAGCAGCTTGGCCACCGGGTTCTATGGCTACACCTTC. It is translated as CASSLATGFYGYTF. The chain has TRBV5-1 and TRBJ1-2, with D uncertain. The CDR3 totals 14 residues. Trimming pared 0 bases from V and 4 bases from J, leaving 10 bases between. CDR1 is SGHRS, CDR2 YFSETQ, per germline.

The DNA for the CDR3 is TGTGCCAGCAGCCAAACCTCATCCGGGACTAGCGGGCCCGCCTACAATGAGCAGTTCTTC. Protein product: CASSQTSSGTSGPAYNEQFF. This sequence joins TRBV3-1 (or the pseudogene TRBV3-2) and TRBJ2-1, with 12 bases lining up with TRBD2. The CDR3 totals 20 residues. Per germline, CDR1 LGHDT and CDR2 YNNKEL (reference sequence). V trimming: 2 bases; J trimming: 2 bases; junction bases outside the gene matches: 13.

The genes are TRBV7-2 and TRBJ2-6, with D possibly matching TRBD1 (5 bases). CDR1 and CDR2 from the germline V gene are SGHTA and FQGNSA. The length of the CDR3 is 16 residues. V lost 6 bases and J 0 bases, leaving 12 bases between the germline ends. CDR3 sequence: CASRSQVNSGANVLTF. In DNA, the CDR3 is TGTGCCAGCAGGTCACAGGTGAACTCTGGGGCCAACGTCCTGACTTTC.

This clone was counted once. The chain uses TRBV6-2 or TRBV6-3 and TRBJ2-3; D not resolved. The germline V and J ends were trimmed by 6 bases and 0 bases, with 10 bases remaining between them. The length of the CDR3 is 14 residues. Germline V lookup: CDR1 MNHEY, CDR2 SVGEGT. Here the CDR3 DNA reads TGTGCCAGCAGCCTTGTCTCTAGCACAGATACGCAGTATTTT. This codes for CASSLVSSTDTQYF.

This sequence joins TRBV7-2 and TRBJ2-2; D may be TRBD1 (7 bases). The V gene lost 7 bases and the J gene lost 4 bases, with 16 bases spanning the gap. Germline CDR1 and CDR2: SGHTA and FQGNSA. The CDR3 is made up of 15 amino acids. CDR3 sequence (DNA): TGTGCCAGCACCATGGTGCAGGGGGGCACCGGGGAGCTGTTTTTT. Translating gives CASTMVQGGTGELFF.

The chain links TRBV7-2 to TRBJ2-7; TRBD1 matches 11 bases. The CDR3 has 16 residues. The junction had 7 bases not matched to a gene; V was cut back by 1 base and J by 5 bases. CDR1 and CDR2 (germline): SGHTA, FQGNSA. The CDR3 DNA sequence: TGTGCCAGCAGCTTAGTTTCGGGACAGGGGGGGAACGAGCAGTACTTC. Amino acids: CASSLVSGQGGNEQYF. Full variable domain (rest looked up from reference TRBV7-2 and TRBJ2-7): GAGVSQSPSNKVTEKGKDVELRCDPISGHTALYWYRQSLGQGLEFLIYFQGNSAPDKSGLPSDRFSAERTGGSVSTLTIQRTQQEDSAVYLCASSLVSGQGGNEQYFGPGTRLTVT.